Listed here are 28 T cell receptor beta chains from one sample, sequenced in a study of early T cells in non-severe SARS-CoV-2 infection. A single record per CDR3 protein comes from TCRdb applying MiXCR to the 5' RACE reads. The sample comprises around 40,000 distinct CDR3 sequences, 11% of which are singletons, and around 9.8% rests with the top ten. The source material was whole blood. Receptor source: an adult who was a healthcare worker with PCR-confirmed SARS-CoV-2 infection or an uninfected control (not recorded which).

This clonotype was seen only a few times. The genes are TRBV7-2 and TRBJ1-2; a weak D match, TRBD1 (6 bases). Looked up from germline, CDR1 is SGHTA and CDR2 is FQGNSA. Trimming left V 5 bases short and J 1 base short, with 11 bases between. This CDR3 is 14 amino acids long. DNA of the CDR3: TGTGCCAGCAGCCCTATAGGGGGTAACTATGGCTACACCTTC. Translation gives CASSPIGGNYGYTF.

The chain links TRBV25-1 to TRBJ1-1, with no clear D. V was clipped by 7 bases and J by 4 bases, with 13 bases between them. CDR1 and CDR2 from the germline V gene are MGHDK and SYGVNS. The length of the CDR3 is 13 residues. CDR3 sequence: CASTQRKVTEAFF. In nucleotides, the CDR3 is TGTGCCAGCACGCAGAGGAAGGTCACTGAAGCTTTCTTT. The complete variable domain, with remaining parts taken from reference TRBV25-1 and TRBJ1-1, reads EADIYQTPRYLVIGTGKKITLECSQTMGHDKMYWYQQDPGMELHLIHYSYGVNSTEKGDLSSESTVSRIRTEHFPLTLESARPSHTSQYLCASTQRKVTEAFFGQGTRLTVV.

A few counts support this clonotype. The CDR3, as DNA: TGCGCCAGCAGCTTGGAGGGACCCACTCTCGGGGACGTCCTGACTTTC. Translating gives CASSLEGPTLGDVLTF. This chain links TRBV5-1 with TRBJ2-6; D possibly matches TRBD1 or TRBD2 (5 bases each). V shed 0 bases and J shed 11 bases, with 18 bases lying between them. Germline values: CDR1 SGHRS, CDR2 YFSETQ. The CDR3 extends over 16 amino acids.

This clonotype was seen more than once but under ten times. The chain carries TRBV6-6 and TRBJ2-7, with 10 bases aligning to TRBD1. V was pared by 6 bases and J by 1 base, with 6 bases of the junction left unmatched. This CDR3 region has 15 residues. Germline V gene lookup returns CDR1 MNHNY and CDR2 SVGAGI (reference sequence). The CDR3 coding sequence is TGTGCCAGCAGACTAACGGGACAGGGGTCCTACGAGCAGTACTTC. It codes for CASRLTGQGSYEQYF.

This clonotype showed up just a few times. This chain connects TRBV7-9 to TRBJ1-1; tentatively, D is TRBD1 (6 bases). CDR3 length equals 12 residues. Deletions cut 5 bases from V and 6 bases from J, with 10 bases between. The germline V gene has CDR1 SEHNR and CDR2 FQNEAQ (reference sequence). In DNA form, the CDR3 reads TGTGCCAGCAGCGAGGGGGTATCTGAAGCTTTCTTT. As protein: CASSEGVSEAFF.

This clonotype has only a few counts. V and J are TRBV20-1 and TRBJ2-7, with a possible D match to TRBD1 (6 bases). Germline V gene data show CDR1 as DFQATT and CDR2 as SNEGSKA (reference sequence). Trimming left V 5 bases short and J 0 bases short, with 11 bases between. The CDR3 contains 13 residues. DNA for the CDR3: TGCAGTGCTTCCTGGACAGTCTCCTACGAGCAGTACTTC. It codes for CSASWTVSYEQYF.

This clonotype has a count of ten or more. V is TRBV10-3 and J is TRBJ1-1; weak D call: TRBD1 (5 bases). Germline assignment: CDR1 ENHRY and CDR2 SYGVKD. This CDR3 has 16 residues. Trimming pared 4 bases from V and 1 base from J, leaving 16 bases between. This CDR3 is CAISGRVVTGNTEAFF. The DNA for the CDR3 is TGTGCCATCAGTGGGAGAGTGGTAACAGGGAACACTGAAGCTTTCTTT.

This clonotype showed up many times. The chain carries TRBV6-5 and TRBJ2-7; D not resolved. The CDR3 has 13 residues. V lost 0 bases, J lost 4 bases, and 7 bases lay in between. Germline V gives CDR1 MNHEY, CDR2 SVGAGI. The DNA for the CDR3 is TGTGCCAGCAGTTACTCAAAGGTATACGAGCAGTACTTC. Encoded protein: CASSYSKVYEQYF.

This clonotype was detected ten times or more. The chain couples TRBV18 to TRBJ2-5; 8 bases align to TRBD1. This CDR3 has 14 residues. Germline V lookup: CDR1 KGHSH, CDR2 LQKENI. Trimming at V came to 6 bases and at J to 5 bases, leaving 8 bases not matched to a gene. The DNA for the CDR3 is TGTGCCAGCTCCCTCGACAGGGGCGGTGAGACCCAGTACTTC. Translating it yields CASSLDRGGETQYF.

This clonotype was recorded at least ten times. The chain is built from TRBV7-9 and TRBJ2-1; D gene unclear. CDR1 is SEHNR, CDR2 FQNEAQ, per germline (reference sequence). Trimming stripped 10 bases from V and 8 bases from J, with 15 bases between. The CDR3 has 12 residues. This CDR3 is CATSERWDEQFF. The CDR3 DNA follows: TGTGCCACCAGTGAACGTTGGGATGAGCAGTTCTTC.

This clonotype was counted many times. V usage is TRBV27 and J usage is TRBJ2-1; D unresolved. Germline-derived CDR1 and CDR2 are MNHEY and SMNVEV (reference sequence). Trimming pared 5 bases from V and 5 bases from J, leaving 16 bases between. The length of the CDR3 is 15 residues. CDR3 bases: TGTGCCAGCAGTCCGCCCCCCGCGGTGAACAATGAGCAGTTCTTC. It codes for CASSPPPAVNNEQFF.

This chain uses TRBV30 with TRBJ2-5; D is uncertain. This CDR3 comprises 15 residues. Between the trimmed V and J ends, which lost 1 base and 0 bases, there was a span of 12 bases. CDR1 is GTSNPN and CDR2 is SVGIG in the germline V gene (reference sequence). In nucleotides, the CDR3 is TGTGCCTGGAGTGGCGGTTGGGCGTACCAAGAGACCCAGTACTTC. It yields the protein CAWSGGWAYQETQYF.

The chain is built from TRBV20-1 and TRBJ2-7; no firm D call. Deletions cut 0 bases from V and 0 bases from J, with 12 bases between. This CDR3 spans 15 amino acids. CDR1 and CDR2 from the germline V gene are DFQATT and SNEGSKA (reference sequence). The CDR3 reads CSARDGDKSSYEQYF. Here the CDR3 DNA reads TGCAGTGCTAGAGATGGGGATAAGAGCTCCTACGAGCAGTACTTC.

With regard to this clonotype: A much larger clone lies a single base off, so this may be a read error. This sequence joins TRBV2 and TRBJ1-4; a possible D gene is TRBD1 (5 bases). CDR1 and CDR2 from the germline V gene are SNHLY and FYNNEI. CDR3 length: 15 residues. CDR3 coding DNA: TGTGCCAGCAGTGACTTAAGACAGCTGGGAGAAAGACTGTTTTTT. It encodes CASSDLRQLGERLFF.

This clonotype was detected ten times or more. This chain joins TRBV6-6 and TRBJ1-6; no clear D gene. Germline V gives CDR1 MNHNY, CDR2 SVGAGI (reference sequence). The CDR3 length is 15 residues. V lost 5 bases to trimming and J lost 7 bases, with 15 bases between them. The CDR3 sequence: CASSRTQLTNSPLHF. CDR3 sequence (DNA): TGTGCCAGCAGTCGAACCCAGCTTACCAATTCACCCCTCCACTTT.

This clonotype was found a few times. J is TRBJ2-2 and V is TRBV5-1; D is undetermined. CDR1 is SGHRS and CDR2 is YFSETQ in the germline V gene. Trimming removed 1 base at V and 6 bases at J, with 10 bases between. This CDR3 spans 14 amino acids. The CDR3 here is CASSLIRAPGELFF. The CDR3 DNA is TGCGCCAGCAGCTTGATCCGGGCCCCCGGGGAGCTGTTTTTT.

At least ten counts were recorded for this clonotype. The rearrangement links TRBV12-5 to TRBJ1-2; D is unresolved. Per the germline V gene, CDR1 is LGHNT and CDR2 is FRNRAP. V was cut by 6 bases and J by 2 bases, with 7 bases left in between. The CDR3 has 12 amino acids. The CDR3 protein is CASGQANYGYTF. The CDR3 bases are TGTGCTAGTGGCCAGGCCAACTATGGCTACACCTTC.

This clonotype was detected ten times or more. The chain combines TRBV20-1 with TRBJ1-5, with D hard to call. Germline V gene lookup returns CDR1 DFQATT and CDR2 SNEGSKA (reference sequence). Between the trimmed V and J ends, which lost 3 bases and 6 bases, there was a span of 15 bases. The CDR3 sequence is 14 residues long. The CDR3 coding sequence is TGCAGTGCTAGTGTGGCGGGGTTCACTCAGCCCCAGCATTTT. Amino acid sequence: CSASVAGFTQPQHF.

There are a few counts of this clonotype. The chain combines TRBV12-3 or TRBV12-4 with TRBJ1-2; 8 nucleotides align to TRBD1. Trimming cost V 5 bases and J 4 bases; bases outside gene matches: 3. The CDR3 length is 13 residues. CDR3 nucleotide sequence: TGTGCCAGCAGTCTGGGACAGGTCTATGGCTACACCTTC. It encodes CASSLGQVYGYTF.

This clonotype was seen more than once but under ten times. The rearrangement links TRBV20-1 to TRBJ2-1; D is perhaps TRBD1 (6 bases). This CDR3 comprises 14 residues. Germline values: CDR1 DFQATT, CDR2 SNEGSKA (reference sequence). Between the trimmed V and J ends, which lost 3 bases and 9 bases, there was a span of 18 bases. CDR3: CSARIPGELGEQFF. CDR3 in DNA: TGCAGTGCTAGGATCCCAGGGGAGTTAGGTGAGCAGTTCTTC.

This clonotype has a count of ten or more. The V call is TRBV4-1, the J call TRBJ2-4; 16 bases are a match to TRBD2. This CDR3 spans 18 amino acids. After removal of 3 bases from V and 0 bases from J, the junction contained 2 bases not matched to a gene. Germline assignment: CDR1 MGHRA and CDR2 YSYEKL. The CDR3 nucleotides are TGCGCCAGCAGCCAGGGACTAGCGGGGGGGACAGCCAAAAACATTCAGTACTTC. Translation: CASSQGLAGGTAKNIQYF.

This chain uses TRBV10-3 with TRBJ1-4; possibly TRBD1 for D (5 bases). Trimming pared 4 bases from V and 0 bases from J, leaving 9 bases between. The CDR3 spans 15 residues. The germline V gene has CDR1 ENHRY and CDR2 SYGVKD. This chain's CDR3 is CAISGQRTTNEKLFF. The CDR3 bases are TGTGCCATCAGTGGACAGCGTACAACTAATGAAAAACTGTTTTTT.

Only a few counts were recorded for this clonotype. CDR3 sequence reads: CASSPGGSGNTIYF. CDR3 DNA: TGTGCCAGCAGCCCAGGGGGCTCTGGAAACACCATATATTTT. J is TRBJ1-3 and V is TRBV7-3, with 7 bases that match TRBD1. This CDR3 region has 14 residues. V dropped 5 bases and J dropped 0; count of bases not matched to a gene: 1. Germline lookup yields CDR1 SGHTA and CDR2 FQGTGA.

The chain combines TRBV7-8 with TRBJ2-7, with TRBD1 matching over 8 bases. There are 16 residues in the CDR3. V lost 1 base, J lost 4 bases, and 9 bases stayed unmatched. CDR1 and CDR2 from the germline V gene are SGHVS and FQNEAQ. CDR3 amino acids: CASSLVPGQERYEQYF. The CDR3 bases are TGTGCCAGCAGCTTAGTCCCGGGACAGGAGAGGTACGAGCAGTACTTC.

This clonotype counts as medium-sized. This chain uses TRBV29-1 with TRBJ2-1; D not certain. V lost 3 bases and J lost 7, with 13 bases in between. The CDR3 length is 13 residues. The germline V gene has CDR1 SQVTM and CDR2 ANQGSEA. The CDR3: CSVDNSEWNEQFF. The CDR3, as DNA: TGCAGCGTTGACAACTCCGAATGGAATGAGCAGTTCTTC.

The chain employs TRBV10-2 and TRBJ2-1; 13 bases align to TRBD2. The junction had 5 bases not matched to a gene; V was cut back by 8 bases and J by 7 bases. Germline CDR1 is WSHSY and CDR2 is SAAADI. The CDR3 is 14 residues long. This CDR3 reads CASLTSGGTNEQFF. The CDR3 nucleotides are TGCGCCAGCCTGACTAGCGGGGGGACAAATGAGCAGTTCTTC.

This clonotype was recorded at least ten times. The V and J genes are TRBV7-3 and TRBJ2-3; possible D gene TRBD1, 6 bases. CDR3 length equals 14 residues. Germline-derived CDR1 and CDR2 are SGHTA and FQGTGA. V was pared by 5 bases and J by 5 bases, with 14 bases between. The CDR3 reads CASSQQGSIDTQYF. The DNA for the CDR3 is TGTGCCAGCAGCCAACAGGGTTCTATAGATACGCAGTATTTT.

The rearrangement links TRBV12-3 or TRBV12-4 to TRBJ2-5; maybe TRBD2 (6 bases). The V end lost 6 bases, the J end lost 3 bases, and 17 bases lay between the germline ends. This CDR3 contains 15 residues. Here the CDR3 DNA reads TGTGCCAGCAGCTCCACGGGACTGACAGAAGAGACCCAGTACTTC. Translated, it gives CASSSTGLTEETQYF.